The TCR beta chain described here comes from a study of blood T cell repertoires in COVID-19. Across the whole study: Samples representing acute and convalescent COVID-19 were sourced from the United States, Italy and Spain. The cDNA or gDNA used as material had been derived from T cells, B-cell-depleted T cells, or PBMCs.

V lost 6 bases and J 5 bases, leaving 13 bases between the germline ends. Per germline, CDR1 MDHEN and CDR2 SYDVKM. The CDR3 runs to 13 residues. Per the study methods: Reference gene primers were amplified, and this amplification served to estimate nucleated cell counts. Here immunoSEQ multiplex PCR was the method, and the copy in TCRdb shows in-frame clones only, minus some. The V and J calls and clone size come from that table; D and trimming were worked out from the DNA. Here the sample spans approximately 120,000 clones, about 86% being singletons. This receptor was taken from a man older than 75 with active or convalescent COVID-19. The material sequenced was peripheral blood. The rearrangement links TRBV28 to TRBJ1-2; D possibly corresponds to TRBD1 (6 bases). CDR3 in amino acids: CASSRGGKYGYTF. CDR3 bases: TGTGCCAGCAGCCGAGGGGGAAAGTATGGCTACACCTTC.